Presented here are 21 T cell receptor beta chains from one specimen sequenced in a study of blood T cell repertoires in COVID-19 (dated by TCRdb to about 2020). Libraries were built with the immunoSEQ multiplex PCR assay. TCRdb provides this immuneACCESS table in a form limited to in-frame rearrangements. Some clones are lacking; in checked studies, under half of them reflect an unresolved V gene, and why the rest are absent is not known. This sample has fewer than 200,000 clones in its table, and less than 85% of those were observed once. In total, the top ten clones hold around 7% of the sample. Specimen: peripheral blood. These TCRs come from a woman aged 40 to 49 with COVID-19, enrolled during active disease.

This clone has just a few counts. The chain links TRBV10-3 to TRBJ1-3; possible D gene TRBD1, 5 bases. CDR1 and CDR2 from the germline V gene are ENHRY and SYGVKD. This CDR3 region has 14 residues. The ends were cut back, 11 bases at V and 2 bases at J, with 16 bases in the middle. The CDR3 here is CASKGRETGNTIYF. The DNA of the CDR3 is TGTGCCTCCAAGGGGAGGGAAACTGGAAACACCATATATTTT.

The gene calls are TRBV7-6 and TRBJ2-3, with unresolved D. The V end lost 2 bases, the J end lost 2 bases, and 14 bases lay between the germline ends. The length of the CDR3 is 16 residues. Germline values: CDR1 SGHVS, CDR2 FNYEAQ. In DNA, the CDR3 is TGTGCCAGCAGCTTAAGAGGCGGAATCCCCACAGATACGCAGTATTTT. Translating it yields CASSLRGGIPTDTQYF.

The rearrangement uses TRBV28 and TRBJ2-7; D is possibly TRBD1 (7 bases). Germline CDR1 is MDHEN and CDR2 is SYDVKM. V lost 6 bases, J lost 5 bases, and 17 bases lay in between. This CDR3 contains 14 residues. The CDR3 protein is CASSLGGGLDEQYF. CDR3 DNA sequence: TGTGCCAGCAGCCTAGGAGGGGGCTTGGACGAGCAGTACTTC.

This sequence joins TRBV11-3 and TRBJ2-7, with D possibly being TRBD2 (7 bases). V lost 1 base and J lost 5, with 18 bases in between. Germline loops: CDR1 SGHNT, CDR2 YENEEA. The CDR3 totals 16 residues. The CDR3 region is CASSLGGGGATDEQYF. DNA of the CDR3: TGTGCCAGCAGCTTAGGAGGGGGGGGCGCCACGGACGAGCAGTACTTC. Together with reference TRBV11-3 and TRBJ2-7, the CDR3 gives the full variable domain: EAGVVQSPRYKIIEKKQPVAFWCNPISGHNTLYWYLQNLGQGPELLIRYENEEAVDDSQLPKDRFSAERLKGVDSTLKIQPAELGDSAVYLCASSLGGGGATDEQYFGPGTRLTVT.

This chain joins TRBV2 and TRBJ1-1, with D perhaps TRBD1 (6 bases). CDR3 length: 12 amino acids. Germline V CDR1 and CDR2: SNHLY, FYNNEI. Trimming took 11 bases from V and 4 from J, leaving 14 bases between them. The CDR3, as DNA: TGTGCCGCGTCAACAGGGTTCACTGAAGCTTTCTTT. This gives the protein CAASTGFTEAFF.

V usage is TRBV29-1 and J usage is TRBJ2-1; a possible D gene is TRBD2 (5 bases). The CDR3 extends over 12 amino acids. Germline CDR1 SQVTM, CDR2 ANQGSEA. The V end lost 1 base, the J end lost 5 bases, and 6 bases lay between the germline ends. CDR3 bases: TGCAGCGTTGAAGGACTAAACAATGAGCAGTTCTTC. Its translation: CSVEGLNNEQFF.

This clone was observed a handful of times. The rearrangement uses TRBV5-6 and TRBJ1-2; perhaps TRBD1 as D (6 bases). The V and J ends lost 2 bases and 3 bases respectively, with 8 bases between them. The CDR3 runs 13 residues. The germline V gene has CDR1 SGHDT and CDR2 YYEEEE. The CDR3 region is CASSFGQHYGYTF. CDR3 in DNA: TGTGCCAGCAGCTTCGGACAGCACTATGGCTACACCTTC.

This rearrangement joins TRBV7-3 to TRBJ2-7; 10 bases agree with TRBD2. V lost 3 bases to trimming and J lost 6 bases; unmatched junction nucleotides: 17. The CDR3 loop spans 18 amino acids. From germline, CDR1 is SGHTA and CDR2 FQGTGA. The CDR3 region has the DNA TGTGCCAGCAGCTTTGATAGCGGGAGGTCGGGTCTAAGTCGCGAGCAGTACTTC. This codes for CASSFDSGRSGLSREQYF.

This clone has only a few counts. CDR3 sequence: CSASGQGYTEAFF. The CDR3 region has the DNA TGCAGTGCTAGTGGACAGGGTTACACTGAAGCTTTCTTT. The V and J genes are TRBV20-1 and TRBJ1-1; 8 bases map to TRBD1. This CDR3 is built from 13 residues. Per the germline V gene, CDR1 is DFQATT and CDR2 is SNEGSKA (reference sequence). V gave up 3 bases and J gave up 3 bases; unmatched junction bases: 3.

The CDR3 sequence is CASSTRQGAYGYTF. Here the CDR3 DNA reads TGTGCCAGCAGCACAAGACAGGGGGCCTATGGCTACACCTTC. V is TRBV5-6 and J is TRBJ1-2; 10 positions match TRBD1. The germline V gene has CDR1 SGHDT and CDR2 YYEEEE. Germline trimming cut 4 bases from V and 4 bases from J; bases unmatched to any gene: 4. This CDR3 has 14 residues. The full variable domain, in which reference TRBV5-6 and TRBJ1-2 provide the parts outside the CDR3, is DAGVTQSPTHLIKTRGQQVTLRCSPKSGHDTVSWYQQALGQGPQFIFQYYEEEERQRGNFPDRFSGHQFPNYSSELNVNALLLGDSALYLCASSTRQGAYGYTFGSGTRLTVV.

Points on this clone: The junction departs from the called germline gene at one end, perhaps through a read error. CDR3 protein: CASSNRDYNTDMQYF. CDR3 DNA sequence: TGTGCCAGCAGTAACCGGGACTACAACACAGATATGCAGTATTTT. The rearrangement uses TRBV7-9 and TRBJ2-3; 7 nucleotides match TRBD2. The germline V gene encodes CDR1 SEHNR and CDR2 FQNEAQ (reference sequence). This CDR3 region has 15 residues. Based on the CDR3 plus reference TRBV7-9 and TRBJ2-3, the full variable domain is DTGVSQNPRHKITKRGQNVTFRCDPISEHNRLYWYRQTLGQGPEFLTYFQNEAQLEKSRLLSDRFSAERPKGSFSTLEIQRTEQGDSAMYLCASSNRDYNTDMQYFGPGTRLTVL.

The chain couples TRBV11-3 to TRBJ2-3; 9 bases align to TRBD2. Germline V gene lookup returns CDR1 SGHNT and CDR2 YENEEA. V was clipped by 1 base and J by 3 bases; unmatched bases: 5. This CDR3 spans 16 amino acids. DNA of the CDR3: TGTGCCAGCAGCTTAGGGGGCGGGGGGGCGACAGATACGCAGTATTTT. It yields the protein CASSLGGGGATDTQYF.

The rearrangement uses TRBV5-6 and TRBJ2-4; no clear D gene. The CDR3 is 17 amino acids. Germline values: CDR1 SGHDT, CDR2 YYEEEE. Trimming pared 0 bases from V and 8 bases from J, leaving 21 bases between. CDR3 in amino acids: CASSLVGRQVLGDIQYF. DNA of the CDR3: TGTGCCAGCAGCTTGGTCGGCAGGCAGGTCTTAGGCGACATTCAGTACTTC.

The chain has TRBV14 and TRBJ2-5; no clear D. CDR3 length equals 13 residues. In germline, CDR1 is SGHDN, CDR2 FVKESK. V lost 1 base and J lost 4, with 7 bases in between. Here the CDR3 DNA reads TGTGCCAGCAGCCAAGGTCTCCCAGAGACCCAGTACTTC. Protein product: CASSQGLPETQYF.

The chain is built from TRBV10-3 and TRBJ2-3; 7 bases match TRBD1. Germline V gene lookup returns CDR1 ENHRY and CDR2 SYGVKD. V gave up 3 bases and J gave up 0 bases; unmatched junction bases: 3. The CDR3 extends over 15 amino acids. DNA of the CDR3: TGTGCCATCAGTGACATGGACAGGAGCACAGATACGCAGTATTTT. Amino acids: CAISDMDRSTDTQYF.

The chain employs TRBV13 and TRBJ1-5; 8 positions agree with TRBD1. V shed 5 bases and J 2 bases; nucleotides not matched to a gene: 5. This CDR3 comprises 15 residues. Germline values: CDR1 PRHDT, CDR2 FYEKMQ (reference sequence). The CDR3 spells CASSRQGSGNQPQHF. CDR3 in DNA: TGTGCCAGCAGCCGACAGGGGTCGGGCAATCAGCCCCAGCATTTT.

The chain has TRBV19 and TRBJ2-7; possibly TRBD2 for D (6 bases). The CDR3 covers 15 residues. The ends were cut back, 1 base at V and 5 bases at J, with 15 bases in the middle. CDR1 LNHDA and CDR2 SQIVND come from the germline V gene (reference sequence). CDR3 amino acids: CASSIVGGRPHEQYF. CDR3 nucleotides: TGTGCCAGTAGTATAGTTGGAGGGAGGCCCCACGAGCAGTACTTC. Full variable domain (outside the CDR3, taken from reference TRBV19 and TRBJ2-7): DGGITQSPKYLFRKEGQNVTLSCEQNLNHDAMYWYRQDPGQGLRLIYYSQIVNDFQKGDIAEGYSVSREKKESFPLTVTSAQKNPTAFYLCASSIVGGRPHEQYFGPGTRLTVT.

The rearrangement links TRBV5-1 to TRBJ2-7, with a possible D match to TRBD1 (6 bases). Per germline, CDR1 SGHRS and CDR2 YFSETQ. This CDR3 is 12 amino acids long. Deletions cut 2 bases from V and 4 bases from J, with 7 bases between. In DNA, the CDR3 is TGCGCCAGCAGCTTTGACAGGTACGAGCAGTACTTC. This translates into CASSFDRYEQYF.

This clone was detected ten times or more. The chain carries TRBV2 and TRBJ1-6; a possible D gene is TRBD1 (6 bases). This CDR3 contains 19 residues. Germline CDR1 and CDR2: SNHLY and FYNNEI. V was cut by 1 base and J by 12 bases, with 28 bases left in between. CDR3: CASSEDGIYPPGHNGPLHF. In nucleotides, the CDR3 is TGTGCCAGCAGTGAAGATGGGATTTACCCTCCGGGACATAATGGACCCCTCCACTTT.

This chain links TRBV27 with TRBJ1-1; D is ambiguous. The CDR3 is 13 residues long. Germline V gives CDR1 MNHEY, CDR2 SMNVEV (reference sequence). V lost 5 bases, J lost 0 bases, and 7 bases lay in between. This CDR3 reads CASSLQMNTEAFF. CDR3 nucleotide sequence: TGTGCCAGCAGTCTACAGATGAACACTGAAGCTTTCTTT.

The chain combines TRBV4-1 with TRBJ2-7, with 9 bases lining up with TRBD2. CDR1 is MGHRA, CDR2 YSYEKL, per germline. J gave up 1 base and V 0 bases, and 1 base lay outside the gene matches. This CDR3 has 15 residues. The CDR3 reads CASSQDSGRSYEQYF. The CDR3 nucleotides read TGCGCCAGCAGCCAAGATAGCGGGAGATCCTACGAGCAGTACTTC.